A single sample is the source of the 23 T cell receptor beta chains below, sequenced in a study of CD8 T cells in Susac syndrome. With random hexamers, reverse transcription was performed on about 0.5 to 1 ug of RNA. TCRdb re-analysed the immunoSEQ multiplex PCR reads in MiXCR, keeping a single row per CDR3 protein. Among 160,000 or so distinct CDR3 sequences listed, 90% to 95% were seen once. Material for sequencing was CD4+ T cells from PBMCs. These TCRs come from a human donor with Susac syndrome.

This chain uses TRBV5-1 with TRBJ1-2; perhaps TRBD1 as D (5 bases). The V end was cut by 0 bases, the J end by 4 bases, with 13 bases between. Germline lookup yields CDR1 SGHRS and CDR2 YFSETQ. There are 15 residues in the CDR3. The DNA for the CDR3 is TGCGCCAGCAGCTTGGATGCAGGGACTGGCTATGGCTACACCTTC. Encoded protein: CASSLDAGTGYGYTF.

The rearrangement joins TRBV5-6 to TRBJ2-3; the D gene could be TRBD1 or TRBD2 (6 bases each). The length of the CDR3 is 15 residues. Germline V gene sequence: CDR1 SGHDT, CDR2 YYEEEE. V was shortened by 4 bases and J by 5 bases, with 17 bases between the two germline ends. The CDR3, as DNA: TGTGCCAGCAGCCCCGTTGGGGGGCAGAAAGATACGCAGTATTTT. Translated: CASSPVGGQKDTQYF.

J is TRBJ2-7 and V is TRBV7-2, with D perhaps given as TRBD1 or TRBD2 (6 bases each). This CDR3 spans 15 amino acids. Germline V gives CDR1 SGHTA, CDR2 FQGNSA. The germline V and J ends were trimmed by 4 bases and 3 bases, with 16 bases remaining between them. For the CDR3, the DNA is TGTGCCAGCAGCTCCCCGGGCCGGGGGCTCTACGAGCAGTACTTC. Its translation: CASSSPGRGLYEQYF. Drawing the rest from reference TRBV7-2 and TRBJ2-7, the complete variable domain is GAGVSQSPSNKVTEKGKDVELRCDPISGHTALYWYRQSLGQGLEFLIYFQGNSAPDKSGLPSDRFSAERTGGSVSTLTIQRTQQEDSAVYLCASSSPGRGLYEQYFGPGTRLTVT.

This sequence joins TRBV11-3 and TRBJ2-7; perhaps TRBD2 as D (5 bases). There are 16 residues in the CDR3. The germline V gene encodes CDR1 SGHNT and CDR2 YENEEA. V was trimmed by 1 base and J by 2 bases, leaving 15 bases between them. The CDR3 region is CASSLGPGSSAYEQYF. The CDR3 coding sequence is TGTGCCAGCAGCTTAGGGCCGGGGAGTTCGGCCTACGAGCAGTACTTC.

The table lists this clonotype with a count of one. This sequence joins TRBV7-9 and TRBJ1-1, with D possibly being TRBD1 (5 bases). Per the germline V gene, CDR1 is SEHNR and CDR2 is FQNEAQ (reference sequence). This CDR3 is 13 amino acids long. Trimming took off 2 bases at V and 3 bases at J, with 7 bases between the two ends. Written as DNA, the CDR3 is TGTGCCAGCAGCTTACAGGGCCACACTGAAGCTTTCTTT. Its translation is CASSLQGHTEAFF.

The chain has TRBV4-3 and TRBJ1-2, with D tentatively TRBD1 (5 bases). CDR3 length: 15 amino acids. Per the germline V gene, CDR1 is LGHNA and CDR2 is YSLEER. V lost 0 bases, J lost 2 bases, and 10 bases lay in between. For the CDR3, the DNA is TGCGCCAGCAGCCAAGATGCCCAGGGCAACTATGGCTACACCTTC. It is translated as CASSQDAQGNYGYTF.

DNA for the CDR3: TGTGCCAGCAGTTTAAGTCGACAGAGTGAAGCTTTCTTT. This codes for CASSLSRQSEAFF. V is TRBV7-6 and J is TRBJ1-1; weak D call: TRBD1 (5 bases). Germline V gene lookup returns CDR1 SGHVS and CDR2 FNYEAQ. Trimming took 6 bases from V and 7 from J, leaving 15 bases between them. The CDR3 contains 13 residues. Filled out from reference TRBV7-6 and TRBJ1-1, the complete variable domain reads GAGVSQSPRYKVTKRGQDVALRCDPISGHVSLYWYRQALGQGPEFLTYFNYEAQQDKSGLPNDRFSAERPEGSISTLTIQRTEQRDSAMYRCASSLSRQSEAFFGQGTRLTVV.

The rearrangement links TRBV7-2 to TRBJ2-4; D uncertain. Trimming pared 2 bases from V and 8 bases from J, leaving 16 bases between. This CDR3 has 15 amino acids. Germline V gene lookup returns CDR1 SGHTA and CDR2 FQGNSA. The CDR3: CASSLRSEKVYIQYF. CDR3 sequence (DNA): TGTGCCAGCAGCTTACGGTCGGAAAAGGTTTACATTCAGTACTTC. Variable domain in full (rest from reference TRBV7-2 and TRBJ2-4): GAGVSQSPSNKVTEKGKDVELRCDPISGHTALYWYRQSLGQGLEFLIYFQGNSAPDKSGLPSDRFSAERTGGSVSTLTIQRTQQEDSAVYLCASSLRSEKVYIQYFGAGTRLSVL.

This rearrangement joins TRBV5-4 to TRBJ2-4; D gene unclear. V was cut by 3 bases and J by 0 bases, with 10 bases left in between. Per germline, CDR1 SGHNT and CDR2 YYREEE (reference sequence). The CDR3 extends over 15 amino acids. The DNA for the CDR3 is TGTGCCAGCAGCTCCCCTACAGAAGCCAAAAACATTCAGTACTTC. It yields the protein CASSSPTEAKNIQYF.

This clonotype was counted once. This chain connects TRBV30 to TRBJ1-2; D is uncertain. V was clipped by 2 bases and J by 8 bases, with 12 bases between them. The CDR3 contains 12 residues. Germline values: CDR1 GTSNPN, CDR2 SVGIG (reference sequence). Here the CDR3 reads CAWSRDPRGYTF. In nucleotides, the CDR3 is TGTGCCTGGAGTCGAGACCCAAGGGGCTACACCTTC.

V usage is TRBV19 and J usage is TRBJ1-1, with D unclear. V dropped 1 base and J dropped 0 bases, with 9 bases sitting between them. The CDR3 contains 15 residues. Germline lookup yields CDR1 LNHDA and CDR2 SQIVND (reference sequence). This CDR3 reads CASSIGPGLNTEAFF. The CDR3 bases are TGTGCCAGTAGTATAGGGCCGGGCTTGAACACTGAAGCTTTCTTT.

The chain employs TRBV18 and TRBJ1-4; D is unresolved. The CDR3 is 13 residues long. Germline-derived CDR1 and CDR2 are KGHSH and LQKENI. Trimming took off 8 bases at V and 5 bases at J, with 12 bases between the two ends. DNA of the CDR3: TGTGCCAGCCGGACTGGTCTGAATGAAAAACTGTTTTTT. Amino acids: CASRTGLNEKLFF.

This chain joins TRBV28 and TRBJ1-5; D is unclear. The CDR3 is made up of 13 amino acids. Per the germline V gene, CDR1 is MDHEN and CDR2 is SYDVKM. V was shortened by 5 bases and J by 5 bases, with 10 bases between the two germline ends. Written as DNA, the CDR3 is TGTGCCAGCAGTGAGACGGCAGATCAGCCCCAGCATTTT. Residues: CASSETADQPQHF.

J is TRBJ1-5 and V is TRBV19, with TRBD1 matching over 9 bases. There are 14 residues in the CDR3. V dropped 10 bases and J dropped 5; count of bases not matched to a gene: 9. Germline V gene sequence: CDR1 LNHDA, CDR2 SQIVND (reference sequence). The CDR3 sequence: CANNGTGRDQPQHF. In DNA form, the CDR3 reads TGTGCCAACAATGGGACAGGGCGGGATCAGCCCCAGCATTTT.

This clonotype appeared once. The chain combines TRBV7-8 with TRBJ1-1; 8 bases map to TRBD1. The junction had 5 bases not matched to a gene; V was cut back by 5 bases and J by 0 bases. The V gene's germline CDR1 is SGHVS and CDR2 FQNEAQ. The CDR3 is 15 residues long. CDR3 in DNA: TGTGCCAGCAGCGCCCGGGACAGGTTGAACACTGAAGCTTTCTTT. It yields the protein CASSARDRLNTEAFF. The whole variable domain, remainder taken from reference TRBV7-8 and TRBJ1-1, is GAGVSQSPRYKVAKRGQDVALRCDPISGHVSLFWYQQALGQGPEFLTYFQNEAQLDKSGLPSDRFFAERPEGSVSTLKIQRTQQEDSAVYLCASSARDRLNTEAFFGQGTRLTVV.

The chain uses TRBV3-1 and TRBJ2-1; tentatively, D is TRBD1 (5 bases). V shed 4 bases and J shed 1 base, with 11 bases lying between them. CDR1 is LGHDT, CDR2 YNNKEL, per germline (reference sequence). The length of the CDR3 is 15 residues. The CDR3 nucleotides read TGTGCCAGCAGCCGATGGACAAGGTCCTACAATGAGCAGTTCTTC. It yields the protein CASSRWTRSYNEQFF.

The J gene is TRBJ2-7, the V gene TRBV29-1; 9 positions match TRBD1. Germline CDR1 SQVTM, CDR2 ANQGSEA. The CDR3 is 13 residues long. Trimming cost V 5 bases and J 4 bases; bases outside gene matches: 6. CDR3: CSVTVTGGYEQYF. As DNA, the CDR3 is TGCAGCGTTACCGTGACAGGGGGATACGAGCAGTACTTC.

The chain has TRBV14 and TRBJ2-1; 7 bases match TRBD1. V lost 4 bases to trimming and J lost 5 bases; unmatched junction nucleotides: 5. This CDR3 comprises 14 residues. The germline CDR1 and CDR2 sequences are SGHDN and FVKESK. CDR3 residues: CASSPWDSDNEQFF. The DNA for the CDR3 is TGTGCCAGCAGCCCCTGGGACAGTGACAATGAGCAGTTCTTC. The full variable domain, rest sourced from reference TRBV14 and TRBJ2-1, is EAGVTQFPSHSVIEKGQTVTLRCDPISGHDNLYWYRRVMGKEIKFLLHFVKESKQDESGMPNNRFLAERTGGTYSTLKVQPAELEDSGVYFCASSPWDSDNEQFFGPGTRLTVL.

This clonotype came up once. V and J are TRBV4-3 and TRBJ2-7, with TRBD1 matching over 8 bases. Unmatched junction bases numbered 11, after V lost 4 bases and J lost 3 bases. This CDR3 has 16 residues. CDR1 and CDR2 (germline): LGHNA, YSLEER. The CDR3 DNA reads TGCGCCAGCAGCCGGCTGGGTCCGGGACAGGACTACGAGCAGTACTTC. It specifies CASSRLGPGQDYEQYF.

V and J are TRBV14 and TRBJ1-6; D is unclear. CDR1 is SGHDN, CDR2 FVKESK, per germline. The ends were cut back, 0 bases at V and 7 bases at J, with 7 bases in the middle. The CDR3 length is 14 residues. The CDR3 is CASSQESVNSPLHF. CDR3 coding DNA: TGTGCCAGCAGCCAAGAGTCAGTCAATTCACCCCTCCACTTT.

V usage is TRBV29-1 and J usage is TRBJ2-3; 12 bases agree with TRBD2. J lost 5 bases, V lost 7 bases, and 7 bases had no gene match. Germline V gene lookup returns CDR1 SQVTM and CDR2 ANQGSEA. This CDR3 comprises 14 residues. The CDR3, as DNA: TGCAGCGGATGGACTAGCGGGGTGGGAGATACGCAGTATTTT. Translation: CSGWTSGVGDTQYF.

The V and J genes are TRBV29-1 and TRBJ2-5, with 7 bases aligning to TRBD2. The V segment lost 4 bases and the J segment 5 bases; nucleotides outside the gene matches: 7. This CDR3 region has 13 residues. Germline V gene lookup returns CDR1 SQVTM and CDR2 ANQGSEA. CDR3 region: CSVGEGARETQYF. The DNA of the CDR3 is TGCAGCGTTGGGGAGGGCGCGCGGGAGACCCAGTACTTC. Based on the CDR3 plus reference TRBV29-1 and TRBJ2-5, the full variable domain is SAVISQKPSRDICQRGTSLTIQCQVDSQVTMMFWYRQQPGQSLTLIATANQGSEATYESGFVIDKFPISRPNLTFSTLTVSNMSPEDSSIYLCSVGEGARETQYFGPGTRLLVL.

The sample holds one count of this clonotype. The chain links TRBV3-1 to TRBJ2-7, with D possibly matching TRBD1 (5 bases). Germline CDR1 is LGHDT and CDR2 is YNNKEL (reference sequence). CDR3 length: 12 amino acids. V lost 4 bases to trimming and J lost 9 bases, with 13 bases between them. The CDR3 bases are TGTGCCAGCAGCCCCTCTGGGGCCAGGCAGTACTTC. It yields the protein CASSPSGARQYF.